Detailed here is one TCR beta chain. Participants' reported clinical history set cohort assignment. Original processing notes: Estimation of nucleated cell counts was performed using reference gene primer amplification. Measured with immunoSEQ multiplex PCR; TCRdb has only the in-frame clones, and not every one. The V and J calls and the clone size are those of that table, but D and trimming were determined from the DNA. The sample has a few hundred thousand clones, roughly nine tenths seen once; the top ten hold 1.2%. This sample stems from a study of blood T cell repertoires in COVID-19. Study details: Samples taken during acute and convalescent COVID-19 were collected in the United States, Italy and Spain. From T cells, B-cell-depleted T cells, or PBMCs came the material, which was cDNA or gDNA.

Germline CDR1 and CDR2: SGHNT and YENEEA. This CDR3 region has 8 residues. This TCR was recovered from a human donor in a cohort exposed to, infected with or recovered from COVID-19 (not recorded which). The donor label of this sample is uncertain. Source material: PBMCs or T cells enriched from blood (not recorded which). The chain combines TRBV11-3 with TRBJ2-7; D ambiguous. CDR3 protein: CASYEQYF. In nucleotides, the CDR3 is TGTGCTAGCTACGAGCAGTACTTC. The full variable domain, in which reference TRBV11-3 and TRBJ2-7 provide the parts outside the CDR3, is EAGVVQSPRYKIIEKKQPVAFWCNPISGHNTLYWYLQNLGQGPELLIRYENEEAVDDSQLPKDRFSAERLKGVDSTLKIQPAELGDSAVYLCASYEQYFGPGTRLTVT.